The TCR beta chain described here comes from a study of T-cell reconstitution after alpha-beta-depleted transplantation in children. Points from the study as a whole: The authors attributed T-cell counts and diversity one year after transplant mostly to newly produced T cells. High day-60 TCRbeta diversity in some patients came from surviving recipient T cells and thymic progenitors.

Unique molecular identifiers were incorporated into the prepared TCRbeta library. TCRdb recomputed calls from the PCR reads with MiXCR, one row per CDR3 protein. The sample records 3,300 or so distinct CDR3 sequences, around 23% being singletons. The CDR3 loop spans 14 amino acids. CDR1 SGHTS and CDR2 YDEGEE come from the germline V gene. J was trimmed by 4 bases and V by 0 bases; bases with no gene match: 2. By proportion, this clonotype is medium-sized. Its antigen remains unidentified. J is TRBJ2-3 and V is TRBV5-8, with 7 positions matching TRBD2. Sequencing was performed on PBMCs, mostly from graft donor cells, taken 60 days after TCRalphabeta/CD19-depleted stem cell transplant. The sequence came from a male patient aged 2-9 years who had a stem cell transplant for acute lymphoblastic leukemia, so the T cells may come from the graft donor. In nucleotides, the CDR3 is TGTGCCAGCAGCTTGGGAGGGAGGGCAGATACGCAGTATTTT. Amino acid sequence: CASSLGGRADTQYF.